A selection of T cell receptor beta chains follows, all from one sample in a study of blood T cell repertoires in COVID-19. Using immunoSEQ multiplex PCR, the repertoire was profiled, and TCRdb retains in-frame clones only, with some absent. Of roughly 100,000 clones listed, roughly 87% are singletons. Sequenced sample: peripheral blood. All receptors come from a man aged 50 to 60 with active COVID-19. Each CDR3 is given with its conserved first and last residue. Fields, in order: J gene, V gene, clone size, D gene, CDR3 protein, CDR3 DNA. The D gene is left open where the match is weak. Rows give clone size only sometimes, using once, few, many, or a class for an expanded clone.

J: TRBJ2-1; V: TRBV15; size: NA; D: NA; CDR3: CATSRAVLAYNEQFF; DNA: TGTGCCACCAGCAGAGCGGTACTAGCTTACAATGAGCAGTTCTTC
J: TRBJ1-5; V: TRBV3-1/TRBV3-2; size: once; D: NA; CDR3: CASSQELLTGRQPQHF; DNA: TGTGCCAGCAGCCAAGAACTGTTAACAGGTCGACAGCCCCAGCATTTT
J: TRBJ2-7; V: TRBV25-1; size: NA; D: NA; CDR3: CASSAQAGKGESYEQYF; DNA: TGTGCCAGCAGTGCCCAGGCAGGGAAAGGAGAATCCTACGAGCAGTACTTC
J: TRBJ1-4; V: TRBV30; size: NA; D: NA; CDR3: CAWSARVSNEKLFF; DNA: TGTGCCTGGAGTGCCCGGGTCTCTAATGAAAAACTGTTTTTT
J: TRBJ2-2; V: TRBV23-1; size: once; D: TRBD2; CDR3: CASSTILAGGPTGELFF; DNA: TGCGCCAGCAGTACCATACTAGCGGGGGGACCCACCGGGGAGCTGTTTTTT
J: TRBJ1-2; V: TRBV2; size: NA; D: NA; CDR3: CASSEGEGGHYGYTF; DNA: TGTGCCAGCAGTGAAGGTGAAGGAGGGCACTATGGCTACACCTTC
J: TRBJ1-5; V: TRBV19; size: once; D: NA; CDR3: CASSRPGQGQPQHF; DNA: TGTGCCAGTAGTAGGCCTGGGCAGGGACAGCCCCAGCATTTT
J: TRBJ2-3; V: TRBV7-2; size: NA; D: TRBD2; CDR3: CASSLVRLAVFTDTQYF; DNA: TGTGCCAGCAGCTTAGTAAGGCTAGCGGTGTTCACAGATACGCAGTATTTT
J: TRBJ1-2; V: TRBV12-3/TRBV12-4; size: NA; D: TRBD1; CDR3: CASTPDRVGYTF; DNA: TGTGCCAGCACGCCGGACAGGGTTGGCTACACCTTC
J: TRBJ2-1; V: TRBV5-4; size: NA; D: TRBD2; CDR3: CASSDRQRGSHNEQFF; DNA: TGTGCCAGCAGCGACCGCCAGCGGGGGTCCCACAATGAGCAGTTCTTC
J: TRBJ1-2; V: TRBV4-2; size: few; D: TRBD1; CDR3: CASSQETGYGYTF; DNA: TGTGCCAGCAGCCAAGAGACAGGGTACGGCTACACCTTC
J: TRBJ2-5; V: TRBV11-3; size: once; D: TRBD2; CDR3: CASSLGLAGEETQYF; DNA: TGTGCCAGCAGCTTAGGACTAGCGGGGGAAGAGACCCAGTACTTC
J: TRBJ2-5; V: TRBV18; size: NA; D: NA; CDR3: CASSRQETQYF; DNA: TGTGCCAGCTCGCGCCAAGAGACCCAGTACTTC
J: TRBJ1-4; V: TRBV10-3; size: once; D: NA; CDR3: CAISESGGANEKLFF; DNA: TGTGCCATCAGTGAGTCAGGAGGGGCTAATGAAAAACTGTTTTTT
J: TRBJ2-1; V: TRBV9; size: once; D: NA; CDR3: CASSVAWAMANEQFF; DNA: TGTGCCAGCAGCGTAGCGTGGGCGATGGCAAATGAGCAGTTCTTC
J: TRBJ2-1; V: TRBV10-2; size: NA; D: TRBD1; CDR3: CASSDRDRGGEQFF; DNA: TGCGCCAGCAGTGACCGGGACAGGGGGGGTGAGCAGTTCTTC
J: TRBJ1-2; V: TRBV19; size: NA; D: TRBD1; CDR3: CASRHRGYGYTF; DNA: TGTGCCAGTAGGCACAGGGGGTATGGCTACACCTTC
J: TRBJ2-1; V: TRBV12-3/TRBV12-4; size: NA; D: NA; CDR3: CASSLVHTEQFF; DNA: TGTGCCAGCAGTTTAGTGCACACAGAGCAGTTCTTC
J: TRBJ2-7; V: TRBV9; size: NA; D: NA; CDR3: CASSPRLLRDEQYF; DNA: TGTGCCAGCAGCCCTCGACTCCTCCGCGACGAGCAGTACTTC
J: TRBJ2-3; V: TRBV5-1; size: NA; D: NA; CDR3: CASSLVGGLTDTQYF; DNA: TGCGCCAGCAGCTTGGTCGGGGGGCTCACAGATACGCAGTATTTT
J: TRBJ2-3; V: TRBV4-3; size: NA; D: TRBD2; CDR3: CASSRLAGTDTQYF; DNA: TGCGCCAGCAGCCGGCTAGCGGGCACAGATACGCAGTATTTT
J: TRBJ2-3; V: TRBV11-2; size: NA; D: TRBD2; CDR3: CASSSGGARTDTQYF; DNA: TGTGCCAGCAGCTCCGGGGGGGCGCGCACAGATACGCAGTATTTT